These 2 T cell receptor beta chains share one sample of origin, sequenced in a study of T cell repertoires in cytomegalovirus infection. TCRdb independently ran MiXCR on the reads; one entry per CDR3 protein. The table has about 130,000 distinct CDR3 sequences, about 31% seen once; the top ten hold 45% to 55%. Their specific antigens are unknown. Sample: CD8+ T cells from cultured PBMCs, taken from culture after CMV antigen stimulation. The receptors were gathered from a human donor in good health (CMV status not recorded). Some clones in this sample may be carry-over from other donors' samples.

Points on this clonotype: Given the absence of the conserved phenylalanine or tryptophan at the CDR3 end, a read error is likely. The gene calls are TRBV28 and TRBJ2-5; maybe TRBD2 (6 bases). With 5 bases removed from V and 7 bases from J, the gap between germline ends came to 29 bases. Germline CDR1 is MDHEN and CDR2 is SYDVKM. The CDR3 length is 18 residues. CDR3 bases: TGTGCCAGCAGTACAACACGTACGGGGGATGATTCATTTCGGACCCAGTACTTA. This gives the protein CASSTTRTGDDSFRTQYL.

The chain couples TRBV12-3 or TRBV12-4 to TRBJ1-5, with 10 bases identical to TRBD1. The CDR3 sequence is 16 residues long. J gave up 0 bases and V 4 bases, and 3 bases lay outside the gene matches. The CDR3 region has the DNA TGTGCCAGCAGTTCCAGGACAGGGGGTAGCAATCAGCCCCAGCATTTT. This sequence encodes CASSSRTGGSNQPQHF.